This T cell receptor beta chain was sequenced during a study of PD-L1 blockade in urothelial cancer. Study as a whole: Blood was subjected to analysis at 3 weeks (second dose) and 6 weeks following treatment start.

The assay was immunoSEQ multiplex PCR, and TCRdb's table has in-frame clones only and misses some. The sample lists tens of thousands of clones, 65% to 85% occurring once. Per germline, CDR1 SGHAT and CDR2 FQNNGV. V lost 0 bases and J lost 8, with 13 bases in between. There are 14 residues in the CDR3. This clone appeared a few times. Time point specified: pretreatment peripheral blood. Patients yielded 1 to 8 samples each, pretreatment and on-treatment. Sample: PBMCs, taken around atezolizumab (anti-PD-L1) treatment. The rearrangement links TRBV11-2 to TRBJ1-2, with D possibly being TRBD1 (5 bases). The TCR originated in a woman aged 70-85 years with urothelial cancer. CDR3 DNA sequence: TGTGCCAGCAGCTTAGAACCCCAGGCAGGGGGCTACACCTTC. Residues: CASSLEPQAGGYTF.